Listed here are 8 T cell receptor beta chains from one sample, sequenced in a study of CD8 T cells in Susac syndrome. cDNA came from about 0.46 to 1 ug RNA primed by random hexamers. TCRdb ran MiXCR on the immunoSEQ multiplex PCR reads and lists one entry per CDR3 protein. In the table there are about 280,000 distinct CDR3 sequences, roughly 84% of which are singletons. The specimen sequenced was CD8+ T cells from PBMCs. These receptor sequences come from a human donor with multiple sclerosis.

V is TRBV5-6 and J is TRBJ2-5, with 7 bases that match TRBD2. V was pared by 5 bases and J by 2 bases, with 9 bases of the junction left unmatched. The CDR3 consists of 15 residues. Germline V gives CDR1 SGHDT, CDR2 YYEEEE. The CDR3 DNA follows: TGTGCCAGCAGTCTGGGAGGGACTGTTCAAGAGACCCAGTACTTC. Amino acid sequence: CASSLGGTVQETQYF.

The chain links TRBV7-9 to TRBJ2-7; D not resolved. Germline V gene lookup returns CDR1 SEHNR and CDR2 FQNEAQ (reference sequence). This CDR3 region has 14 residues. The germline V and J ends were trimmed by 6 bases and 3 bases, with 15 bases remaining between them. The CDR3 protein is CASRDSATGYEQYF. Written as DNA, the CDR3 is TGTGCCAGCAGAGATAGTGCAACCGGCTACGAGCAGTACTTC.

This chain uses TRBV7-8 with TRBJ1-1; TRBD1 is a possible D gene (6 bases). CDR3 length: 15 amino acids. V gave up 5 bases and J gave up 5 bases, with 18 bases separating them. Germline CDR1 is SGHVS and CDR2 is FQNEAQ. The CDR3 is CASSPTRTVETEAFF. CDR3 DNA: TGTGCCAGCAGCCCCACTAGGACAGTAGAGACTGAAGCTTTCTTT.

The chain recombines TRBV28 with TRBJ1-1; 8 positions agree with TRBD1. This CDR3 has 15 amino acids. Germline V lookup: CDR1 MDHEN, CDR2 SYDVKM. V lost 1 base and J lost 2; bases outside the gene matches: 3. CDR3 region: CASSLLAGGNTEAFF. CDR3 coding DNA: TGTGCCAGCAGTTTATTGGCAGGGGGCAACACTGAAGCTTTCTTT.

This chain joins TRBV28 and TRBJ1-5; D not resolved. The CDR3 extends over 14 amino acids. Germline V gene lookup returns CDR1 MDHEN and CDR2 SYDVKM. V gave up 6 bases and J gave up 3 bases, with 12 bases separating them. DNA for the CDR3: TGTGCCAGCAGCGACCCCGCGAACAATCAGCCCCAGCATTTT. Translation: CASSDPANNQPQHF.

This chain connects TRBV7-9 to TRBJ1-5; D uncertain. Per the germline V gene, CDR1 is SEHNR and CDR2 is FQNEAQ (reference sequence). This CDR3 is 15 amino acids long. V lost 4 bases and J lost 0, with 10 bases in between. CDR3 loop: CASSSATPSNQPQHF. The CDR3 DNA follows: TGTGCCAGCAGCTCTGCGACTCCTAGCAATCAGCCCCAGCATTTT.

The genes are TRBV6-1 and TRBJ2-3; no firm D call. This CDR3 has 18 residues. Deletions cut 5 bases from V and 2 bases from J, with 23 bases between. Per the germline V gene, CDR1 is MNHNS and CDR2 is SASEGT. The CDR3: CASSLTANNPAITDTQYF. CDR3 DNA: TGTGCCAGCAGTCTAACAGCGAATAACCCAGCAATCACAGATACGCAGTATTTT.

This clonotype was counted a few times. The CDR3 DNA reads as TGTGCCAGCAGCCCCGGGGGTTACACTGAAGCTTTCTTT. Amino acid sequence: CASSPGGYTEAFF. This chain connects TRBV9 to TRBJ1-1, with D possibly matching TRBD1 (5 bases). CDR3 length: 13 residues. V was clipped by 4 bases and J by 3 bases, with 10 bases between them. CDR1 is SGDLS, CDR2 YYNGEE, per germline.